The clone carrying this TCR beta chain was recorded a few times. Its target is not known. The data originate from a study of cytomegalovirus exposure and HLA in healthy donors. Donors were nominally healthy when sampled, though unrecorded immune exposures were likely. General study results and limits: Productive status was seen about 87% or about 30% of the time for most TCR beta V segments in an earlier analysis. TCR beta chain V- and J-gene trimming was linked, in a later analysis, to a missense variant in DCLRE1C.

PCR employed 60 Vbeta and 13 Jbeta primers. The repertoire was sequenced with immunoSEQ multiplex PCR; TCRdb's copy has only in-frame clones and lacks some. The table lists approximately 97,000 clones, 70% to 80% of them singletons, with around 3% in the top ten. The CDR3 length is 18 residues. V lost 1 base to trimming and J lost 1 base, with 16 bases between them. The germline V gene has CDR1 MNHNS and CDR2 SASEGT. The sequence was obtained from a male donor in good health and CMV-seropositive. The sequenced sample consisted of PBMCs. The chain recombines TRBV6-1 with TRBJ2-2, with D perhaps TRBD1 (5 bases). CDR3 nucleotides: TGTGCCAGCAGTGAAGTAACAGGTTACGGGTGGAACACCGGGGAGCTGTTTTTT. It encodes CASSEVTGYGWNTGELFF.